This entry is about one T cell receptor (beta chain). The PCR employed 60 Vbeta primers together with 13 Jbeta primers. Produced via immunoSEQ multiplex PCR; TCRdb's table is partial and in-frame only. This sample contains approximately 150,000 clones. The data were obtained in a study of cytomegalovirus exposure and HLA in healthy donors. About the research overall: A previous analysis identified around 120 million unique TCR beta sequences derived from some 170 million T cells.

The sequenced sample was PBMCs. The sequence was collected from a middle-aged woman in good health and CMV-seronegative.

CDR3 sequence (DNA): TGCGCCAGCAGTTCCGGAACGGGGGTTAGCACAGATACGCAGTATTTT. Translated: CASSSGTGVSTDTQYF. J is TRBJ2-3 and V is TRBV5-1, with TRBD2 as a possible D gene (6 bases). Germline loops: CDR1 SGHRS, CDR2 YFSETQ. The CDR3 runs to 16 residues. The germline V and J ends were trimmed by 5 bases and 0 bases, with 16 bases remaining between them.